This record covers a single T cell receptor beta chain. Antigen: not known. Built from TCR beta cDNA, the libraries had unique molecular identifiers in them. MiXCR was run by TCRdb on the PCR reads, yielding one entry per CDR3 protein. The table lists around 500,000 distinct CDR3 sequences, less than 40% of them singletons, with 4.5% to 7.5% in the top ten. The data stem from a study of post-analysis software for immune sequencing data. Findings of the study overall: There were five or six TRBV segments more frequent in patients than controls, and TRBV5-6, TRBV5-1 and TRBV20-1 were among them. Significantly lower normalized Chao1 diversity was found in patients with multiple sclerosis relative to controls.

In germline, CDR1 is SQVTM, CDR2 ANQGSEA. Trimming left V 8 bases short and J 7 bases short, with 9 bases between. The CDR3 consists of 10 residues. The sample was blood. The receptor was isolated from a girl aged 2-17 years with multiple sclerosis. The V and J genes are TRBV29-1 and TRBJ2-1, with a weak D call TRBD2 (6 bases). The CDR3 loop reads CSWGVNEQFF. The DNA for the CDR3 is TGCAGCTGGGGGGTTAATGAGCAGTTCTTC.